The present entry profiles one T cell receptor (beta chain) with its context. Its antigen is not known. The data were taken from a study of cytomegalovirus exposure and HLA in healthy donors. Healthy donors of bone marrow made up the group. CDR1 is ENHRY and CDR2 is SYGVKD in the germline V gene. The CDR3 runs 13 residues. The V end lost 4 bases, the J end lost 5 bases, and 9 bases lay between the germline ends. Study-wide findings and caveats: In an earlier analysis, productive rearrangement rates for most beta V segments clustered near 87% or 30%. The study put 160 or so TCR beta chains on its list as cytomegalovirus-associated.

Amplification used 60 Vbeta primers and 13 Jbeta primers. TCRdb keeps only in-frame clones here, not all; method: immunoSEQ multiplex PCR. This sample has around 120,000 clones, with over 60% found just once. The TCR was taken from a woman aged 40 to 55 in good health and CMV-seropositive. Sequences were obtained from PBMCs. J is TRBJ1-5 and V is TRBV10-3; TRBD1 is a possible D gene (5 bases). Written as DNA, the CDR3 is TGTGCCATCAGTGCTGGGGCTGATCAGCCCCAGCATTTT. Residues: CAISAGADQPQHF.